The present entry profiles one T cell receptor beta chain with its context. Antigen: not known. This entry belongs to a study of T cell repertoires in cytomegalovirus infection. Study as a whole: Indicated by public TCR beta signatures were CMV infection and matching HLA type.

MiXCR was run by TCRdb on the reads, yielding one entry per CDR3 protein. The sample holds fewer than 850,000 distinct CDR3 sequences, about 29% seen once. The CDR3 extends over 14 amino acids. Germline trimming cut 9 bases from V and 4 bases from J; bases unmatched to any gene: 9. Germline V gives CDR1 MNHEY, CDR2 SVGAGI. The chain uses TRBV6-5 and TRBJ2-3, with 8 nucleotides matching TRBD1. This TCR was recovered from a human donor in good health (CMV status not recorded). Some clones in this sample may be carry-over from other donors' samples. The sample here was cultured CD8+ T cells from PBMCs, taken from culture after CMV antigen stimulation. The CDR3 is CASFPGGRADTQYF. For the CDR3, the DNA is TGTGCCAGTTTTCCAGGGGGCCGGGCAGATACGCAGTATTTT.